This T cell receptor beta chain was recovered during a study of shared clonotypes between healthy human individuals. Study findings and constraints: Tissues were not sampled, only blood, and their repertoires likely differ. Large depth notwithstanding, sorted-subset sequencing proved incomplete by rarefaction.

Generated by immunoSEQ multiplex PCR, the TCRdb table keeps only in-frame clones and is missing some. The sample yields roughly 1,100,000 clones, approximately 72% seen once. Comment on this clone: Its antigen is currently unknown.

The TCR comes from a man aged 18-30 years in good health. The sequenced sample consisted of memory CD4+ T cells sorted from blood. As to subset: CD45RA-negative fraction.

The CDR3 nucleotides read TGTGCCAGCAGTCGGGAAGGGACCTATAATTCACCCCTCCACTTT. Amino acids: CASSREGTYNSPLHF. The V call is TRBV6-5, the J call TRBJ1-6; D is unresolved. Germline CDR1 MNHEY, CDR2 SVGAGI. V was trimmed by 5 bases and J by 2 bases, leaving 10 bases between them. The CDR3 length is 15 residues.